This T cell receptor (beta chain) comes out of a study of post-analysis software for immune sequencing data. Overall study context: Progressive-relapsing, secondary progressive and relapsing-remitting multiple sclerosis were among the disease courses included.

This clonotype has a handful of counts. Its antigen is as yet unknown. Unique molecular identifiers featured in each of the TCR beta cDNA libraries. Starting from about 1 to 10 million T cells, the study yielded hundreds of thousands of cDNA molecules. MiXCR, applied by TCRdb to the PCR reads, yields one record per CDR3 protein. The table lists fewer than 850,000 distinct CDR3 sequences, 46% of them singletons. Study findings and constraints: For normalized Chao1 diversity, multiple sclerosis patients scored significantly lower than controls did.

Sequencing input: blood. The sequence was collected from a girl aged 5-17 years with multiple sclerosis.

The CDR3 protein is CASYFSGTYEQYF. Written as DNA, the CDR3 is TGTGCCAGCTACTTTAGCGGGACCTACGAGCAGTACTTC. The rearrangement uses TRBV5-6 and TRBJ2-7; 8 bases agree with TRBD2. Germline V gives CDR1 SGHDT, CDR2 YYEEEE. Unmatched junction bases numbered 5, after V lost 7 bases and J lost 2 bases. The CDR3 has 13 amino acids.